This T cell receptor (beta chain) emerged from a study of technical replicates of blood from four donors (dated by TCRdb to 2015 to 2018). CDR1 MDHEN and CDR2 SYDVKM are derived from the germline V gene. There are 16 amino acids in the CDR3, from cysteine to phenylalanine inclusive. The retained sequence is limited to the CDR3, 48 bases, with the frame set at the first base. V trim: 5 bases; J trim: 8 bases; unmatched bases: 13. The library was generated by the immunoSEQ multiplex PCR assay. Imported from immuneACCESS, the table was reduced by TCRdb to in-frame sequences with V and J called. These copies leave out some clones; in studies compared against another copy, an unresolved V gene accounts for under half, and the cause of the remainder is not known. The sample table lists 80,000 to 90,000 clones, roughly 94% of them with a count of one. The biggest ten clones account for 0.2% to 0.3% of the sample.

Note on this clone: Its binding antigen is unknown. No base quality values were provided; no much bigger clone lies one nucleotide off.

The sample taken for sequencing was T cells isolated from PBMCs. The chain links TRBV28 with TRBJ2-4; 9 bases in the middle match TRBD2. The receptor was derived from a human donor in good health. The DNA sequence is as follows: TGTGCCAGCAGTCCCCCCCTAGCGGGAAGGGAGGACATTCAGTACTTC. Its protein is CASSPPLAGREDIQYF.